The 18 T cell receptor beta chains given below trace back to one sample, sequenced in a study of beta chain features in type 1 diabetes. For these receptors, no antigen is known. Study results and caveats: In every one of the four CD4+ subsets, TCRB CDR3s were moderately but significantly shorter in Type 1 diabetes patients.

The sequenced template was cDNA made from the entire isolated RNA. Profiling relied on immunoSEQ multiplex PCR, and the TCRdb table lists in-frame clones only, not all of them. The profile covers 150,000 to 200,000 clones, with around 8% appearing a single time and 0.94% taken by the ten largest. Sequenced: central memory CD4+ T cells from blood. Receptors originate from a woman between 35 and 50 years old with type 1 diabetes.

CDR3 region: CAISGKGARDTEAFF. The CDR3 bases are TGTGCCATCAGTGGAAAGGGGGCAAGGGACACTGAAGCTTTCTTT. V gene TRBV10-3 combines with J gene TRBJ1-1; the match to TRBD1 covers 7 bases. Germline V lookup: CDR1 ENHRY, CDR2 SYGVKD. CDR3 size: 15 residues. Trimming removed 4 bases from V and 3 bases from J; junction bases left unmatched: 8.

This rearrangement joins TRBV15 to TRBJ2-3, with TRBD1 identical over 7 bases. This CDR3 is built from 15 residues. The V and J ends lost 5 bases and 5 bases, in that order; junction bases with no gene match: 10. The germline V gene has CDR1 LNHNV and CDR2 YYDKDF (reference sequence). The DNA for the CDR3 is TGTGCCACCAGCCCGGACAGGTGGGGGCGAGATACGCAGTATTTT. It yields the protein CATSPDRWGRDTQYF.

This clone was counted a few times. The V call is TRBV7-2, the J call TRBJ1-5; D remains unclear. V was trimmed by 5 bases and J by 8 bases, leaving 16 bases between them. The V gene's germline CDR1 is SGHTA and CDR2 FQGNSA. This CDR3 has 14 amino acids. This CDR3 is CASSRGPVGEPQHF. Here the CDR3 DNA reads TGTGCCAGCAGCCGAGGACCTGTGGGAGAGCCCCAGCATTTT.

This clone has only a few counts. The gene calls are TRBV30 and TRBJ2-3; 8 bases line up with TRBD2. J lost 2 bases, V lost 0 bases, and 7 bases had no gene match. The CDR3 totals 16 residues. Germline V gives CDR1 GTSNPN, CDR2 SVGIG (reference sequence). The CDR3 sequence is CAWSVHAGGLTDTQYF. The CDR3 coding sequence is TGTGCCTGGAGTGTACACGCGGGGGGACTCACAGATACGCAGTATTTT.

Ten or more counts support this clone. The chain joins TRBV5-4 to TRBJ2-5, with D tentatively TRBD1 (5 bases). The CDR3 length is 13 residues. Germline V gene lookup returns CDR1 SGHNT and CDR2 YYREEE (reference sequence). The V end was cut by 4 bases, the J end by 5 bases, with 12 bases between. The CDR3 loop is CASSKGDRETQYF. CDR3 coding DNA: TGTGCCAGCAGCAAAGGGGATCGGGAGACCCAGTACTTC.

The genes are TRBV6-6 and TRBJ1-2; maybe TRBD1 (6 bases). The CDR3 has 13 residues. Germline loops: CDR1 MNHNY, CDR2 SVGAGI (reference sequence). V dropped 5 bases and J dropped 2 bases, with 9 bases sitting between them. DNA of the CDR3: TGTGCCAGCAGTAGTACAGGGAACTATGGCTACACCTTC. This translates into CASSSTGNYGYTF.

This clone was detected only a few times. This chain joins TRBV25-1 and TRBJ2-5; TRBD1 matches 9 bases. The V segment lost 3 bases and the J segment 7 bases; nucleotides outside the gene matches: 9. Germline lookup yields CDR1 MGHDK and CDR2 SYGVNS. This CDR3 has 15 residues. The CDR3 loop is CASSDYRGPSLTQYF. The CDR3 DNA is TGTGCCAGCAGTGACTACAGGGGGCCCTCCTTGACCCAGTACTTC. The variable domain in full, completed from reference TRBV25-1 and TRBJ2-5, reads EADIYQTPRYLVIGTGKKITLECSQTMGHDKMYWYQQDPGMELHLIHYSYGVNSTEKGDLSSESTVSRIRTEHFPLTLESARPSHTSQYLCASSDYRGPSLTQYFGPGTRLLVL.

The chain recombines TRBV28 with TRBJ2-5; 9 bases align to TRBD2. Germline trimming cut 6 bases from V and 5 bases from J; bases unmatched to any gene: 7. This CDR3 has 14 residues. Germline CDR1 is MDHEN and CDR2 is SYDVKM. The CDR3 is CASRTSGDGETQYF. CDR3 nucleotide sequence: TGTGCCAGCAGGACTAGCGGAGACGGGGAGACCCAGTACTTC.

Only a few counts were recorded for this clone. The chain uses TRBV19 and TRBJ1-5, with a possible D match to TRBD1 (5 bases). V gave up 10 bases and J gave up 3 bases, with 16 bases separating them. The germline CDR1 and CDR2 sequences are LNHDA and SQIVND (reference sequence). The CDR3 sequence is 14 residues long. CDR3 region: CATIGGAHNQPQHF. CDR3 DNA: TGTGCCACAATCGGTGGGGCTCACAATCAGCCCCAGCATTTT. Drawing the rest from reference TRBV19 and TRBJ1-5, the complete variable domain is DGGITQSPKYLFRKEGQNVTLSCEQNLNHDAMYWYRQDPGQGLRLIYYSQIVNDFQKGDIAEGYSVSREKKESFPLTVTSAQKNPTAFYLCATIGGAHNQPQHFGDGTRLSIL.

In this sample, this clone turned up many times. V usage is TRBV9 and J usage is TRBJ1-6, with D possibly TRBD1 on 6 matching bases. Germline CDR1 and CDR2: SGDLS and YYNGEE. V was trimmed by 4 bases and J by 6 bases, leaving 14 bases between them. The CDR3 runs 15 residues. CDR3 DNA sequence: TGTGCCAGCAGCAGCGACAGGACCCCTAATTCACCCCTCCACTTT. As protein: CASSSDRTPNSPLHF.

This clone was seen a handful of times. The chain carries TRBV5-6 and TRBJ2-7, with 7 bases fitting TRBD1. In germline, CDR1 is SGHDT, CDR2 YYEEEE. Germline trimming cut 4 bases from V and 4 bases from J; bases unmatched to any gene: 5. The CDR3 is 13 amino acids. Here the CDR3 DNA reads TGTGCCAGCAGCATGGACAGGTCATACGAGCAGTACTTC. Amino acids: CASSMDRSYEQYF. Using reference TRBV5-6 and TRBJ2-7 for the parts outside the CDR3, the full variable domain is DAGVTQSPTHLIKTRGQQVTLRCSPKSGHDTVSWYQQALGQGPQFIFQYYEEEERQRGNFPDRFSGHQFPNYSSELNVNALLLGDSALYLCASSMDRSYEQYFGPGTRLTVT.

The V and J genes are TRBV9 and TRBJ2-5, with D perhaps matching TRBD1 (6 bases). CDR1 is SGDLS and CDR2 is YYNGEE in the germline V gene. The CDR3 sequence is 14 residues long. Trimming took off 0 bases at V and 5 bases at J, with 11 bases between the two ends. The CDR3 is CASSVAGRGETQYF. The CDR3 bases are TGTGCCAGCAGCGTAGCGGGCAGGGGCGAGACCCAGTACTTC.

This clone appeared a few times. V gene TRBV19 combines with J gene TRBJ1-2, with 7 bases that match TRBD1. Germline values: CDR1 LNHDA, CDR2 SQIVND (reference sequence). This CDR3 region has 17 residues. The junction had 18 bases not matched to a gene; V was cut back by 7 bases and J by 4 bases. In nucleotides, the CDR3 is TGTGCCAGTACCCCGAAACGAGGGGGCGCAGATAGCTATGGCTACACCTTC. Amino acid sequence: CASTPKRGGADSYGYTF.

The CDR3 nucleotides read TGTGCCAGCGGCCTTACAGGCTCAGATGGCTACACCTTC. This gives the protein CASGLTGSDGYTF. This chain joins TRBV7-9 and TRBJ1-2; possible D gene TRBD1, 5 bases. CDR3 length equals 13 residues. Germline V gives CDR1 SEHNR, CDR2 FQNEAQ (reference sequence). V was pared by 8 bases and J by 6 bases, with 16 bases between.

In this sample, this clone turned up a few times. The chain couples TRBV7-9 to TRBJ2-7, with D possibly TRBD1 on 6 matching bases. CDR3 length: 14 amino acids. Looked up from germline, CDR1 is SEHNR and CDR2 is FQNEAQ (reference sequence). V was shortened by 5 bases and J by 2 bases, with 13 bases between the two germline ends. The CDR3 loop reads CASSGRGSPYEQYF. CDR3 bases: TGTGCCAGCAGCGGCAGGGGATCCCCCTACGAGCAGTACTTC.

This clone occurred a few times. J is TRBJ2-1 and V is TRBV9; D might be TRBD2 (6 bases). Deletions cut 3 bases from V and 10 bases from J, with 20 bases between. This CDR3 comprises 15 residues. Germline V gene sequence: CDR1 SGDLS, CDR2 YYNGEE. The CDR3 is CASSATGAGMSEQFF. The CDR3 nucleotides are TGTGCCAGCAGCGCCACGGGAGCTGGAATGTCCGAGCAGTTCTTC.

This clone has ten or more counts. The chain employs TRBV4-1 and TRBJ2-6, with TRBD1 matching over 7 bases. The CDR3 loop spans 14 amino acids. Germline lookup yields CDR1 MGHRA and CDR2 YSYEKL. Trimming at V came to 6 bases and at J to 4 bases, leaving 3 bases not matched to a gene. The CDR3, as DNA: TGCGCCAGCAGTGACAGGGAGGGGGCCAACGTCCTGACTTTC. Translation gives CASSDREGANVLTF.

The rearrangement links TRBV7-2 to TRBJ1-1, with D perhaps TRBD1 (5 bases). V was cut by 4 bases and J by 4 bases, with 10 bases left in between. In germline, CDR1 is SGHTA, CDR2 FQGNSA. The length of the CDR3 is 13 residues. The CDR3 nucleotides are TGTGCCAGCAGCTCCGTTAGGGGCACTGAAGCTTTCTTT. Its translation: CASSSVRGTEAFF.